This T cell receptor beta chain stems from a study of blood T cell repertoires in COVID-19. This CDR3 is 12 amino acids long. CDR1 LNHDA and CDR2 SQIVND come from the germline V gene (reference sequence). Trimming at V came to 6 bases and at J to 3 bases, leaving 2 bases not matched to a gene. This clone has a single count. Measured with immunoSEQ multiplex PCR; TCRdb has only the in-frame clones, and not every one. This sample has around 370,000 clones, with around nine tenths found just once. The source of this sequence is a woman aged 18-29 years who had recovered from COVID-19. Sample: PBMCs or T cells enriched from blood (not recorded which). The V gene is TRBV19, the J gene TRBJ2-7, with TRBD1 identical over 7 bases. The CDR3 coding sequence is TGTGCCAGTAGAGGGACAGACTACGAGCAGTACTTC. Protein product: CASRGTDYEQYF.